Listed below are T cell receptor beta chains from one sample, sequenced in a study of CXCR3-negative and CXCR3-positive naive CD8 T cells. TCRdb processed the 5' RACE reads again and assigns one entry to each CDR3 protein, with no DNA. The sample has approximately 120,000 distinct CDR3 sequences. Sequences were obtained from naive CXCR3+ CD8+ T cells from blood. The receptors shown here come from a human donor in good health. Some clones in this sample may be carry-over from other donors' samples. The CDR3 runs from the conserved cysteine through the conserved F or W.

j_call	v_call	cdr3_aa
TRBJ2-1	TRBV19	CASSIVFPLAGGPLNEQFF
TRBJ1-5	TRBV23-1	CASSQSYRDSNQPQHF
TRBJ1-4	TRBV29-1	CSATTGTANEKLFF
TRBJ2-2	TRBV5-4	CASSLIKLAGDQMELFF
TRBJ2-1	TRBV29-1	CSVEDLAGAGNEQFF
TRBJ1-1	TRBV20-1	CSATDRVTEAFF
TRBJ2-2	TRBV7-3	CASSLHFIAGGPKTGELFF
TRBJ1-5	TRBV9	CASSPATVNQPQHF
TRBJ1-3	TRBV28	CASSSRGSGNTIYF
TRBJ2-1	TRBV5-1	CASSWDADEQFF
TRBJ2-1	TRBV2	CASSELREWVGNEQFF
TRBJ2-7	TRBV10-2	CASSGTGATYEQYF
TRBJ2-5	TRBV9	CASSVGSDQETQYF
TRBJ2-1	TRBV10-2	CASSEAPTSSGEQFF
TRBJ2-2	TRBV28	CASSRLYGGAGTGELFF
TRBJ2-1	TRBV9	CASSAGGGFHNEQFF
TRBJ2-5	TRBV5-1	CASSAGTEETQYF
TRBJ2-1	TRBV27	CASSSGSSYNEQFF
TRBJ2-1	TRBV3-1	CASSQGTSGYYNEQFF
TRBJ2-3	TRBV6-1	CASSEVWGTDTQYF
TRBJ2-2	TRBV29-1	CSVELATGELFF
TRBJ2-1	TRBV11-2	CASSLDRQISSYNEQFF